These 12 T cell receptor beta chains were all obtained from the same sample, sequenced in a study of blood T cell repertoires in COVID-19. Measured with immunoSEQ multiplex PCR; TCRdb has only the in-frame clones, and not every one. Of 150,000 to 200,000 clones in the sample, around nine tenths are singletons; the top ten hold 4% to 5.5%. What was sequenced was peripheral blood. The receptors here all came from a human donor in a cohort sampled during active COVID-19.

The chain combines TRBV6-2 or TRBV6-3 with TRBJ2-5; 13 bases are shared with TRBD2. Germline loops: CDR1 MNHEY, CDR2 SVGEGT. The trim removed 4 bases at V and 0 bases at J, leaving 2 bases unmatched. This CDR3 spans 16 amino acids. The CDR3 region is CASSSGLAGNQETQYF. DNA for the CDR3: TGTGCCAGCAGTTCGGGACTAGCGGGGAACCAAGAGACCCAGTACTTC.

The rearrangement uses TRBV5-1 and TRBJ2-2; 9 bases agree with TRBD1. CDR3 length: 16 amino acids. After removal of 0 bases from V and 6 bases from J, the junction contained 6 bases not matched to a gene. Germline V gene sequence: CDR1 SGHRS, CDR2 YFSETQ. The CDR3, as DNA: TGCGCCAGCAGCTTGGACACAGGGGGCCGTTCCGGGGAGCTGTTTTTT. Translation gives CASSLDTGGRSGELFF.

The chain couples TRBV11-2 to TRBJ1-1, with 7 nucleotides matching TRBD1. Germline lookup yields CDR1 SGHAT and CDR2 FQNNGV. V gave up 3 bases and J gave up 1 base; unmatched junction bases: 5. The CDR3 covers 15 residues. In nucleotides, the CDR3 is TGTGCCAGCAGCTTGAGGGGGCCGGGGAACACTGAAGCTTTCTTT. As protein: CASSLRGPGNTEAFF. Drawing the rest from reference TRBV11-2 and TRBJ1-1, the complete variable domain is EAGVAQSPRYKIIEKRQSVAFWCNPISGHATLYWYQQILGQGPKLLIQFQNNGVVDDSQLPKDRFSAERLKGVDSTLKIQPAKLEDSAVYLCASSLRGPGNTEAFFGQGTRLTVV.

This chain uses TRBV5-5 with TRBJ2-1; TRBD2 matches at 13 bases. Looked up from germline, CDR1 is SGHKS and CDR2 is YYEKEE (reference sequence). This CDR3 spans 15 amino acids. V shed 2 bases, J shed 8 bases, and the junction held 4 bases outside the gene matches. CDR3 nucleotides: TGTGCCAGCAGCTTACTAGCGGGGGGGCTCGATGAGCAGTTCTTC. Residues: CASSLLAGGLDEQFF.

The V call is TRBV6-5, the J call TRBJ1-4, with 9 bases identical to TRBD1. CDR1 is MNHEY, CDR2 SVGAGI, per germline. J was trimmed by 4 bases and V by 6 bases; bases with no gene match: 3. The CDR3 is made up of 14 amino acids. CDR3 sequence reads: CASRMGQGNEKLFF. The CDR3 DNA is TGTGCCAGCAGGATGGGACAGGGTAATGAAAAACTGTTTTTT.

J is TRBJ2-1 and V is TRBV5-1; TRBD1 aligns across 12 bases. The germline V gene has CDR1 SGHRS and CDR2 YFSETQ. Trimming at V came to 4 bases and at J to 10 bases, leaving 6 bases not matched to a gene. This CDR3 comprises 14 residues. DNA of the CDR3: TGCGCCAGCAGCCCGGGACAGGGGGCGGGCGAGCAGTTCTTC. It specifies CASSPGQGAGEQFF.

The chain carries TRBV10-3 and TRBJ1-2; 9 nucleotides line up with TRBD1. The CDR3 spans 12 residues. Losses at the gene ends were 8 bases for V and 4 bases for J; bases not matched to a gene: 2. Germline V gene lookup returns CDR1 ENHRY and CDR2 SYGVKD. CDR3 coding DNA: TGTGCCATCGGGACAGGGCGCTATGGCTACACCTTC. Translation: CAIGTGRYGYTF.

This clone was observed a handful of times. This chain links TRBV5-5 with TRBJ1-1, with D perhaps matching TRBD1 (6 bases). In germline, CDR1 is SGHKS, CDR2 YYEKEE (reference sequence). The V and J ends lost 1 base and 4 bases respectively, with 11 bases between them. The CDR3 consists of 14 residues. The CDR3 DNA reads TGTGCCAGCAGCTTGCCTCAGGGGATCACTGAAGCTTTCTTT. Translating it yields CASSLPQGITEAFF. The full variable domain, rest sourced from reference TRBV5-5 and TRBJ1-1, is DAGVTQSPTHLIKTRGQQVTLRCSPISGHKSVSWYQQVLGQGPQFIFQYYEKEERGRGNFPDRFSARQFPNYSSELNVNALLLGDSALYLCASSLPQGITEAFFGQGTRLTVV.

The chain joins TRBV7-2 to TRBJ2-1; TRBD2 matches at 8 bases. The germline gives CDR1 SGHTA, CDR2 FQGNSA. The CDR3 length is 19 residues. V trimming: 1 base; J trimming: 5 bases; junction bases outside the gene matches: 16. CDR3: CASSLVEGGEAGDDNEQFF. CDR3 sequence (DNA): TGTGCCAGCAGCTTAGTGGAAGGCGGGGAAGCGGGAGATGACAATGAGCAGTTCTTC.

A single count supports this clone. The J gene is TRBJ2-4, the V gene TRBV3-1 (or the pseudogene TRBV3-2); possibly TRBD2 for D (5 bases). The CDR3 totals 15 residues. V lost 1 base, J lost 2 bases, and 9 bases lay in between. The germline CDR1 and CDR2 sequences are LGHDT and YNNKEL (reference sequence). The DNA for the CDR3 is TGTGCCAGCAGCCAAGGTGCTAGCCCCAAAAACATTCAGTACTTC. Translated: CASSQGASPKNIQYF.

CDR3 in DNA: TGTGCCAGCAGGAGGACTAGCGGGATAGACGGGGAGCTGTTTTTT. Translating it yields CASRRTSGIDGELFF. J is TRBJ2-2 and V is TRBV28, with 12 bases matching TRBD2. Germline CDR1 and CDR2: MDHEN and SYDVKM. V gave up 6 bases and J gave up 7 bases; unmatched junction bases: 6. CDR3 length equals 15 residues.

The chain links TRBV2 to TRBJ1-5, with 7 bases aligning to TRBD1. The germline gives CDR1 SNHLY, CDR2 FYNNEI. There are 15 residues in the CDR3. V lost 6 bases to trimming and J lost 0 bases; unmatched junction nucleotides: 5. The CDR3 here is CASRETGYSNQPQHF. The CDR3 coding sequence is TGTGCCAGCAGAGAGACAGGGTATAGCAATCAGCCCCAGCATTTT.